Listed below are T cell receptor beta chains from one sample, sequenced in a study of CXCR3-negative and CXCR3-positive naive CD8 T cells. TCRdb reprocessed the 5' RACE reads, with one entry per CDR3 protein and no DNA. The sample has tens of thousands of distinct CDR3 sequences. Material: naive CXCR3+ CD8+ T cells from blood. The source is a human donor in good health. Some clones in this sample may be carry-over from other donors' samples. The CDR3 runs from the conserved cysteine through the conserved F or W.

J gene,V gene,CDR3 protein
TRBJ2-2,TRBV7-9,CASSSTGVAGALTGELFF
TRBJ2-5,TRBV6-6,CASSQPDRRETQYF
TRBJ2-2,TRBV29-1,CSVEDVPGELFF
TRBJ1-1,TRBV12-3/TRBV12-4,CASSTGRSTEAFF
TRBJ2-7,TRBV20-1,CSASFQREAEEQYF
TRBJ2-7,TRBV7-8,CASSWGYEQYF
TRBJ2-7,TRBV25-1,CASSVEPGHNEQYF
TRBJ2-1,TRBV20-1,CSARDWASGEQFF
TRBJ1-1,TRBV2,CASSETMAENTEAFF
TRBJ2-6,TRBV21-1,CASSKDFQGWGGGANVLTF
TRBJ2-4,TRBV28,CASTDSFSKNIQYF
TRBJ2-1,TRBV20-1,CSAPPPGGMRNEQFF
TRBJ2-3,TRBV20-1,CSARGLVFGDTQYF
TRBJ1-1,TRBV12-3/TRBV12-4,CASSLARSGIGTEAFF
TRBJ2-7,TRBV9,CASGGGLGYEQYF
TRBJ2-7,TRBV7-6,CASSLARTGPLDQYF
TRBJ2-7,TRBV28,CASSPRGGDEQYF
TRBJ2-5,TRBV20-1,CSAQSGRGRLGETQYF
TRBJ2-3,TRBV14,CAGSQDHETVTIDTQYF
TRBJ1-1,TRBV19,CASTPMALNTEAFF
TRBJ2-1,TRBV4-3,CASSQDGGNNEQFF
TRBJ1-1,TRBV29-1,CSVEDRDRVVAFF
TRBJ2-7,TRBV29-1,CSVDRKTYEQYF
TRBJ2-2,TRBV30,CAWSPSATGELFF
TRBJ2-6,TRBV15,CATNPRVGANVLTF
TRBJ2-4,TRBV6-2/TRBV6-3,CASQPGTSGRVAKNIQYF
TRBJ2-1,TRBV19,CASSIQYLLAANEQFF
TRBJ1-2,TRBV2,CASSDTSGAPYGYTF
TRBJ2-3,TRBV4-3,CASSQERQIFTDTQYF
TRBJ1-1,TRBV6-2/TRBV6-3,CASIGGDAEAFF